This is a list of T cell receptor beta chains from one sample in a study of blood T cell repertoires in COVID-19. Assay: immunoSEQ multiplex PCR; the TCRdb copy retains only in-frame clones and omits some. The repertoire consists of fewer than 250,000 clones, with around 84% occurring once and the leading ten covering less than 4.5%. The sample was peripheral blood. These receptors all stem from a man aged 45-65 years with acute or convalescent COVID-19. Each CDR3 is given with its conserved first and last residue. A D gene is named only where the DNA matches it firmly. Part of the rows lack a size; the others show once, few, many or a class for expanded clones.

.,.,TRBV11-2,TRBJ1-5,CASSSTTGYQPQHF,TGTGCCAGCAGCTCGACCACAGGGTATCAGCCCCAGCATTTT
.,.,TRBV2,TRBJ2-2,CASVAGRTPGELFF,TGTGCCAGCGTGGCAGGGAGGACTCCCGGGGAGCTGTTTTTT
TRBD1,.,TRBV14,TRBJ2-1,CASSRIGTGVGQFF,TGTGCCAGCAGCCGAATAGGGACAGGGGTAGGGCAGTTCTTC
TRBD1,few,TRBV6-2/TRBV6-3,TRBJ1-6,CASSPTGGRSHSPLHF,TGTGCCAGCAGCCCTACAGGGGGCAGGTCACATTCACCCCTCCACTTT
TRBD1,.,TRBV5-1,TRBJ1-6,CASSLTDREGSPLHF,TGCGCCAGCAGCTTGACGGACAGGGAGGGGTCACCCCTCCACTTT
TRBD1,.,TRBV19,TRBJ2-5,CASSTGARGRWETQYF,TGTGCCAGTAGTACAGGGGCCAGGGGGCGCTGGGAGACCCAGTACTTC
.,few,TRBV6-5,TRBJ1-2,CASSYLGGRYTF,TGTGCCAGCAGTTACCTCGGGGGACGCTACACCTTC
TRBD2,.,TRBV2,TRBJ2-2,CASSEMGLATGELFF,TGTGCCAGCAGTGAAATGGGACTAGCAACCGGGGAGCTGTTTTTT
.,once,TRBV5-1,TRBJ1-2,CASSLDGDYGYTF,TGCGCCAGCAGCTTGGACGGGGACTATGGCTACACCTTC
TRBD2,.,TRBV5-1,TRBJ2-5,CASSLTSGEGETQYF,TGCGCCAGCAGCTTGACTAGCGGGGAAGGTGAGACCCAGTACTTC
TRBD1,.,TRBV5-1,TRBJ2-5,CASSQTGTGRETQYF,TGCGCCAGCAGCCAAACCGGGACAGGGAGAGAGACCCAGTACTTC
TRBD1,.,TRBV2,TRBJ2-5,CASSRTGAPQETQYF,TGTGCCAGCAGTAGGACAGGGGCGCCCCAAGAGACCCAGTACTTC
.,.,TRBV25-1,TRBJ1-5,CASRTAGQPQHF,TGTGCCAGCAGGACAGCGGGTCAGCCCCAGCATTTT
TRBD1,.,TRBV30,TRBJ1-5,CAWSGGQGRQPQHF,TGTGCCTGGAGTGGAGGACAGGGGAGGCAGCCCCAGCATTTT
.,once,TRBV27,TRBJ1-4,CASGRQRGEKLFF,TGTGCAAGCGGGCGACAAAGGGGTGAAAAACTGTTTTTT
.,.,TRBV18,TRBJ2-7,CASSPPGSSYEQYF,TGTGCCAGCTCACCACCCGGGAGCTCCTACGAGCAGTACTTC